The 10 T cell receptor beta chains reported below all come from one sample, sequenced in a study of cytomegalovirus exposure and HLA in healthy donors. In the PCR, 60 Vbeta and 13 Jbeta primers were used. Sequenced by immunoSEQ multiplex PCR; TCRdb stores in-frame clones only, minus some. The table includes approximately 110,000 clones, approximately 15% detected once. The sequencing sample was made of PBMCs. The receptors shown here come from a woman aged 18-30 years in good health and CMV-seronegative.

In its sample, this clone was seen a few times. The V and J genes are TRBV5-6 and TRBJ2-7; TRBD2 agrees at 7 bases. The J segment lost 0 bases and the V segment lost 3 bases, leaving 12 bases of the junction unmatched. CDR1 is SGHDT, CDR2 YYEEEE, per germline. The CDR3 is 17 residues long. The CDR3: CASSSLSSGTSSYEQYF. The CDR3 DNA follows: TGTGCCAGCAGCTCTCTATCTAGCGGTACGAGCTCCTACGAGCAGTACTTC.

This clone was counted between two and nine times. The rearrangement uses TRBV29-1 and TRBJ2-7; 8 bases agree with TRBD2. Germline CDR1 and CDR2: SQVTM and ANQGSEA. CDR3 length: 15 amino acids. V shed 0 bases and J 3 bases; nucleotides not matched to a gene: 7. CDR3 nucleotide sequence: TGCAGCGTTGAAGAAGAAACTAGCGGTCACTACGAGCAGTACTTC. Protein: CSVEEETSGHYEQYF.

The chain is built from TRBV9 and TRBJ2-3, with TRBD2 matching over 7 bases. Germline V gene lookup returns CDR1 SGDLS and CDR2 YYNGEE. The CDR3 loop spans 14 amino acids. The V segment lost 3 bases and the J segment 5 bases; nucleotides outside the gene matches: 6. The CDR3 protein is CASSASTSLDTQYF. The CDR3 DNA reads TGTGCCAGCAGCGCCTCGACTAGCTTAGATACGCAGTATTTT.

The V call is TRBV7-2, the J call TRBJ2-2; TRBD2 might be the D (6 bases). Germline CDR1 is SGHTA and CDR2 is FQGNSA. Trimming stripped 7 bases from V and 1 base from J, with 13 bases between. This CDR3 comprises 15 residues. CDR3 region: CASKRVGGNTGELFF. In DNA, the CDR3 is TGTGCCAGCAAAAGGGTGGGGGGGAACACCGGGGAGCTGTTTTTT.

The rearrangement links TRBV30 to TRBJ2-3, with D perhaps TRBD1 (5 bases). The CDR3 totals 14 residues. V lost 4 bases to trimming and J lost 0 bases, with 11 bases between them. The germline V gene encodes CDR1 GTSNPN and CDR2 SVGIG (reference sequence). CDR3 sequence (DNA): TGTGCCTGGAAGACAGAACTTAGCACAGATACGCAGTATTTT. As protein: CAWKTELSTDTQYF.

CDR3 sequence: CASSFSGQGSYEQYF. As DNA, the CDR3 is TGTGCCAGCAGCTTCTCCGGACAGGGCTCCTACGAGCAGTACTTC. The chain joins TRBV11-1 to TRBJ2-7, with 8 bases fitting TRBD1. Germline-derived CDR1 and CDR2 are SGHAT and FQDESV (reference sequence). The CDR3 loop spans 15 amino acids. With 3 bases clipped from V and 0 bases from J, the junction kept 4 bases outside the gene matches.

CDR3 coding DNA: TGTGCCAGCAGTCCTAACGACAGGGTCGACTGCTACACCTTC. This encodes CASSPNDRVDCYTF. The chain couples TRBV28 to TRBJ1-2; 7 bases agree with TRBD1. Germline CDR1 and CDR2: MDHEN and SYDVKM. J lost 9 bases, V lost 5 bases, and 12 bases had no gene match. The CDR3 runs 14 residues.

This clone was detected only a few times. The chain's CDR3 is CASSPYTSTDTQYF. The CDR3 nucleotides are TGTGCCAGCAGCCCCTATACTAGCACAGATACGCAGTATTTT. The chain employs TRBV7-9 and TRBJ2-3; no clear D gene. The CDR3 is 14 amino acids. Trimming removed 5 bases from V and 0 bases from J, with 9 bases in between. In germline, CDR1 is SEHNR, CDR2 FQNEAQ (reference sequence).

In this sample, this clone turned up a few times. J is TRBJ2-2 and V is TRBV7-3; TRBD1 aligns across 12 bases. V shed 8 bases and J 6 bases; nucleotides not matched to a gene: 7. Germline V gene data show CDR1 as SGHTA and CDR2 as FQGTGA. The CDR3 covers 15 residues. In DNA form, the CDR3 reads TGTGCCAGCGGGGGACAGGGGGCAAGGGCCGGGGAGCTGTTTTTT. It translates to CASGGQGARAGELFF.

The chain links TRBV9 to TRBJ2-3; 9 nucleotides match TRBD1. The CDR3 sequence is 15 residues long. V was clipped by 2 bases and J by 7 bases; unmatched bases: 8. The V gene's germline CDR1 is SGDLS and CDR2 YYNGEE. In DNA, the CDR3 is TGTGCCAGCAGCGTGAGGGGACAGGGCGGAAATACGCAGTATTTT. Its translation is CASSVRGQGGNTQYF.